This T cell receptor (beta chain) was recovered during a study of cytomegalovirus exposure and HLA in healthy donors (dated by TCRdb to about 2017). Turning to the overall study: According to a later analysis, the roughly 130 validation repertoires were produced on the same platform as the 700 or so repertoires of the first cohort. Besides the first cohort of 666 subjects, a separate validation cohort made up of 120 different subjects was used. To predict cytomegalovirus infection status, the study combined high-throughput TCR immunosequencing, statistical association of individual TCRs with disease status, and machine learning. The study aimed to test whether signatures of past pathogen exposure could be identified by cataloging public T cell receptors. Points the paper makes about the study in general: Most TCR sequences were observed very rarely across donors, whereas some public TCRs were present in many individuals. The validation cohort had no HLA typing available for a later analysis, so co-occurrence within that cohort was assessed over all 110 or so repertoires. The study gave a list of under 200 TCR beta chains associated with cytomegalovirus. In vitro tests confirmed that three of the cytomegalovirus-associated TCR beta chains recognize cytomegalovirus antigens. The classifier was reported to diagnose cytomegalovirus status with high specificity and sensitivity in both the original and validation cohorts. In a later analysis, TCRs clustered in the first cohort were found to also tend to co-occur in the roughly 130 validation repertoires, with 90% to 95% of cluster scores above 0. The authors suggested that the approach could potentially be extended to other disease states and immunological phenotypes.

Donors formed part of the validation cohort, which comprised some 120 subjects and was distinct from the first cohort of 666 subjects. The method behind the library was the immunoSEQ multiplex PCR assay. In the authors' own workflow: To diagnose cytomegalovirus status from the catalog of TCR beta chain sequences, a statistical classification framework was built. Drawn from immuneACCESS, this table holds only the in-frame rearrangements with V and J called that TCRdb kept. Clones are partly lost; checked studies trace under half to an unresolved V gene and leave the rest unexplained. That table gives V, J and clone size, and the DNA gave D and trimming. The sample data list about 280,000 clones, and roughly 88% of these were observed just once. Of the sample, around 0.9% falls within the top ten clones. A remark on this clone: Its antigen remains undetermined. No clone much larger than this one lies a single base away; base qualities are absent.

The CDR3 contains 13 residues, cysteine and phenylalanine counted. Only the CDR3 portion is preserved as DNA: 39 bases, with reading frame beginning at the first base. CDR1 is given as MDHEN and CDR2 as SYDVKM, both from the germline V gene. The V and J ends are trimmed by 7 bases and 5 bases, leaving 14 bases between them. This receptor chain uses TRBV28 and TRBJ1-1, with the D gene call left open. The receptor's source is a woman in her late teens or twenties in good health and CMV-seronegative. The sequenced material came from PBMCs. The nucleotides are TGTGCCAGCACCCCCGGCCACAGTACTGAAGCTTTCTTT. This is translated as CASTPGHSTEAFF.